This T cell receptor (beta chain) stems from a study of early T cells in non-severe SARS-CoV-2 infection. Study results and caveats: VDJdb matching skewed toward anti-spike CD8 responses, missing private and CD4 specificities.

Unique molecular identifiers (one per individual cDNA molecule) were attached. MiXCR was run by TCRdb on the 5' RACE reads, yielding one entry per CDR3 protein. The sample consists of tens of thousands of distinct CDR3 sequences, 12% of them appearing once. The CDR3 loop spans 14 amino acids. The ends were cut back, 0 bases at V and 4 bases at J, with 8 bases in the middle. CDR1 SGHNT and CDR2 YYREEE come from the germline V gene (reference sequence). Comments on this clonotype: Its antigen is unidentified.

The sequence was obtained from an adult who was a healthcare worker with PCR-confirmed SARS-CoV-2 infection or an uninfected control (not recorded which). This chain links TRBV5-4 with TRBJ1-3; tentative D call: TRBD1 (5 bases). The sequencing sample was made of whole blood. CDR3 sequence: CASSLAGPGNTIYF. CDR3 coding DNA: TGTGCCAGCAGCTTGGCGGGGCCCGGAAACACCATATATTTT. The full variable domain, completed using reference TRBV5-4 and TRBJ1-3, is ETGVTQSPTHLIKTRGQQVTLRCSSQSGHNTVSWYQQALGQGPQFIFQYYREEENGRGNFPPRFSGLQFPNYSSELNVNALELDDSALYLCASSLAGPGNTIYFGEGSWLTVV.